The T cell receptor (beta chain) under discussion was sequenced for a study of identical twins. The CDR3 is made up of 14 amino acids. Deletions cut 4 bases from V and 8 bases from J, with 15 bases between. In this sample, this clonotype turned up many times. One entry per CDR3 protein, called by TCRdb with MiXCR from the 5' RACE reads. This table holds about 330,000 distinct CDR3 sequences, approximately 13% found once. This sample was also put to use in a study of yellow fever vaccine responses in identical twins.

V and J are TRBV12-3 or TRBV12-4 and TRBJ2-1; perhaps TRBD1 as D (6 bases). This TCR derives from a woman younger than 35 in good health. The sequencing sample was made of CD8+ T cells sorted from blood. CDR3 in amino acids: CASSSGTSDYEQFF. CDR3 bases: TGTGCCAGCAGTTCCGGGACAAGTGACTATGAGCAGTTCTTC.